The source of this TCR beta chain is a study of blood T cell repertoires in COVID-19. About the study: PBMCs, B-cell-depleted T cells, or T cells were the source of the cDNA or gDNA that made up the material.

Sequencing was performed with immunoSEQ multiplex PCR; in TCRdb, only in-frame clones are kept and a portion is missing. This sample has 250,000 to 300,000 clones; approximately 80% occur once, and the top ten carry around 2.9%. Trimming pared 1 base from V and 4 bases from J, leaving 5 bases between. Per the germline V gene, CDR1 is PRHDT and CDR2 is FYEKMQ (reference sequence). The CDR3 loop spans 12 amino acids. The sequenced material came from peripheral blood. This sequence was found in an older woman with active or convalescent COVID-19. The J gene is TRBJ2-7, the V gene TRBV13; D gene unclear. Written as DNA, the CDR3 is TGTGCCAGCAGCTTAGACGGTTACGAGCAGTACTTC. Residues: CASSLDGYEQYF.